These 17 T cell receptor beta chains were sequenced from one sample in a study of tumor-infiltrating lymphocytes in primary liver carcinoma. The researchers produced TCR beta cDNA from around 500 ng total RNA with a constant-region primer. Sequencing libraries for TCR beta derived from three nested multiplex PCR rounds that used slightly modified ARM-PCR. The two initial PCR rounds, around 11 cycles each, used TRBV1-TRBV30 forward and C-beta reverse primers. In TCRdb, the multiplex PCR reads were re-called with MiXCR into one record per CDR3 protein. The sample records approximately 340,000 distinct CDR3 sequences, 65% being singletons. The source of the blood RNA was unsorted whole blood, and germline DNA was extracted as well. The material sequenced was peripheral blood. The receptors derive from a man aged 40-49 years with primary liver carcinoma and hepatitis B virus infection.

The chain carries TRBV29-1 and TRBJ2-1; weak D call: TRBD1 (6 bases). The length of the CDR3 is 11 residues. Per germline, CDR1 SQVTM and CDR2 ANQGSEA. The CDR3 DNA is TGCAACACCGACAGGTACAATGAGCAGTTCTTC. Protein product: CNTDRYNEQFF.

The chain joins TRBV11-2 to TRBJ2-7; no clear D gene. Germline V gene lookup returns CDR1 SGHAT and CDR2 FQNNGV. V shed 5 bases and J shed 3 bases, with 8 bases lying between them. This CDR3 region has 12 residues. CDR3 in DNA: TGTGCCAGCAGCCGAAAGAACTACGAGCAGTACTTC. It yields the protein CASSRKNYEQYF.

About this clonotype: One end of the junction varies from germline; a read error may be responsible. The chain carries TRBV11-2 and TRBJ2-7; D is uncertain. CDR3 length: 13 amino acids. Germline-derived CDR1 and CDR2 are SGHAT and FQNNGV. The CDR3 coding sequence is TGTGCCAGCAGCATAAACAGCGCCTACGATCAGTACTTC. Translating gives CASSINSAYDQYF.

This clonotype was counted at least ten times. The rearrangement links TRBV6-2 or TRBV6-3 to TRBJ2-5, with 7 positions matching TRBD1. CDR3 size: 12 residues. V lost 10 bases, J lost 5 bases, and 7 bases stayed unmatched. CDR1 and CDR2 (germline): MNHEY, SVGEGT. CDR3 sequence reads: CAIRQGLETQYF. CDR3 nucleotides: TGTGCCATCAGACAGGGTTTGGAGACCCAGTACTTC.

The chain links TRBV11-2 to TRBJ2-7; 9 bases align to TRBD1. The V segment lost 5 bases and the J segment 3 bases; nucleotides outside the gene matches: 5. Per germline, CDR1 SGHAT and CDR2 FQNNGV. The CDR3 is 14 residues long. The CDR3 is CASSQGTGSYEQYF. CDR3 DNA: TGTGCCAGCAGCCAAGGGACAGGGAGCTACGAGCAGTACTTC. The entire variable domain, with the rest obtained from reference TRBV11-2 and TRBJ2-7, is as follows: EAGVAQSPRYKIIEKRQSVAFWCNPISGHATLYWYQQILGQGPKLLIQFQNNGVVDDSQLPKDRFSAERLKGVDSTLKIQPAKLEDSAVYLCASSQGTGSYEQYFGPGTRLTVT.

This clonotype came up once. One end of the junction does not line up with germline, which may come from a read error. CDR3 in DNA: TGTGCCATCAGTTCCCAACAGGGGGATCCCATCTACGTGCAGTACTTC. It codes for CAISSQQGDPIYVQYF. This sequence joins TRBV28 and TRBJ2-7; 8 positions match TRBD1. The CDR3 loop spans 16 amino acids. CDR1 is MDHEN and CDR2 is SYDVKM in the germline V gene. Looking up the rest from reference TRBV28 and TRBJ2-7 gives the full variable domain: DVKVTQSSRYLVKRTGEKVFLECVQDMDHENMFWYRQDPGLGLRLIYFSYDVKMKEKGDIPEGYSVSREKKERFSLILESASTNQTSMYLCAISSQQGDPIYVQYFGPGTRLTVT.

To note about this clonotype: The CDR3 end shows no conserved phenylalanine or tryptophan, and so a read error is likely. The CDR3 DNA reads TGTGCCAGCAGCTTGGGGGCGACAGTTAACTATGGCTACACCCTC. Protein sequence: CASSLGATVNYGYTL. This sequence joins TRBV5-4 and TRBJ1-2; TRBD1 is a possible D gene (5 bases). The V gene lost 0 bases and the J gene lost 1 base, with 10 bases spanning the gap. CDR1 SGHNT and CDR2 YYREEE come from the germline V gene (reference sequence). There are 15 residues in the CDR3.

Regarding this clonotype: Being one base from a much bigger clone, this may be a read error. The chain combines TRBV6-5 with TRBJ1-1; weak D call: TRBD1 (5 bases). This CDR3 is built from 16 residues. The V gene's germline CDR1 is MNHEY and CDR2 SVGAGI. The CDR3 nucleotides are TGTGCCAGCAGTTCTGAGTCATCGGGGACGAACACTGAAGTTTTCTTT. As protein: CASSSESSGTNTEVFF.

As for this clonotype: A much larger clone is a single base away; this may be a read error. This chain links TRBV7-8 with TRBJ2-7; perhaps TRBD2 as D (7 bases). Per germline, CDR1 SGHVS and CDR2 FQNEAQ. CDR3 length equals 16 residues. Here the CDR3 DNA reads TGTGCCAGCACCACGGCGGGGGCCGGAGCCTCCTACGGGCAGTACTTC. Translating gives CASTTAGAGASYGQYF.

The gene calls are TRBV28 and TRBJ2-5, with TRBD2 matching over 11 bases. From germline, CDR1 is MDHEN and CDR2 SYDVKM. The J segment lost 4 bases and the V segment lost 5 bases, leaving 6 bases of the junction unmatched. The CDR3 is made up of 15 amino acids. CDR3: CASSDSGRAGETQYF. DNA for the CDR3: TGTGCCAGCAGTGATAGCGGGAGGGCAGGAGAGACCCAGTACTTC.

In regard to this clonotype: The CDR3 does not close with the conserved phenylalanine or tryptophan, likely indicating a read error. No DNA is shown, since the ends of the CDR3 on it are uncertain; the CDR3 is the one TCRdb lists. J is TRBJ2-1 and V is TRBV10-3; TRBD2 is taken as the D call from the table, unchecked against the DNA. CDR1 and CDR2 (germline): ENHRY, SYGVKD. The CDR3 numbers 16 amino acids, ends counted. CDR3 residues: CAISVNRAEGYNEKFL.

Notes on this clonotype: The junction departs from germline at one end; a sequencing error may be responsible. The V call is TRBV11-2, the J call TRBJ1-1, with D unresolved. From germline, CDR1 is SGHAT and CDR2 FQNNGV. This CDR3 contains 14 residues. CDR3 in amino acids: CASGLAMMNTEAFF. CDR3 DNA sequence: TGTGCCAGCGGCTTAGCGATGATGAATACTGAAGCCTTCTTT.

In its sample, this clonotype was seen a few times. This sequence joins TRBV19 and TRBJ2-5, with 7 nucleotides matching TRBD1. The CDR3 runs to 14 residues. Germline trimming cut 4 bases from V and 5 bases from J; bases unmatched to any gene: 7. The germline CDR1 and CDR2 sequences are LNHDA and SQIVND (reference sequence). The CDR3 coding sequence is TGTGCCAGTAGTACCGCACAGGGGTCGGAGACCCAGTACTTC. It encodes CASSTAQGSETQYF.

About this clonotype itself: A much bigger clone sits one base away, suggesting this may be a read error. The chain is built from TRBV4-3 and TRBJ2-7; 10 bases agree with TRBD2. Germline V gene sequence: CDR1 LGHNA, CDR2 YSLEER. This CDR3 has 16 amino acids. DNA for the CDR3: TGCGCCAGCGGCCAGTCGAAATTAGCGGGAGGAAACGAGCAGTACTTC. This codes for CASGQSKLAGGNEQYF.

On this clonotype itself: A much larger clone sits a single nucleotide away, making a read error possible. CDR3: CASSEAVRRHNEQFF. Written as DNA, the CDR3 is TGTGCCAGCAGTGAAGCGGTACGACGACACAATGAGCAGTTCTTC. The chain links TRBV6-1 to TRBJ2-1; no clear D gene. Germline V lookup: CDR1 MNHNS, CDR2 SASEGT. V was cut by 0 bases and J by 5 bases, with 11 bases left in between. This CDR3 is built from 15 residues.

Concerning this clonotype: The junction departs from germline at one end; a sequencing error may be responsible. The J gene is TRBJ2-2, the V gene TRBV12-3 or TRBV12-4; 7 nucleotides match TRBD1. The CDR3 covers 14 residues. The CDR3 protein is CASSTTGNAGELFF. CDR3 nucleotides: TGTGCCAGCAGTACGACAGGGAACGCCGGGGAGCTGTTTTTT.

With regard to this clonotype: No conserved phenylalanine or tryptophan is present at the end of the CDR3, so a read error is the likely explanation. The chain has TRBV12-3 or TRBV12-4 and TRBJ2-3; 9 nucleotides line up with TRBD1. The CDR3 runs 15 residues. Losses at the gene ends were 9 bases for V and 5 bases for J; bases not matched to a gene: 12. The CDR3 spells CASRYDTGGEDTQYL. The DNA for the CDR3 is TGTGCCAGTAGATACGACACAGGGGGCGAAGATACGCAGTATCTT.